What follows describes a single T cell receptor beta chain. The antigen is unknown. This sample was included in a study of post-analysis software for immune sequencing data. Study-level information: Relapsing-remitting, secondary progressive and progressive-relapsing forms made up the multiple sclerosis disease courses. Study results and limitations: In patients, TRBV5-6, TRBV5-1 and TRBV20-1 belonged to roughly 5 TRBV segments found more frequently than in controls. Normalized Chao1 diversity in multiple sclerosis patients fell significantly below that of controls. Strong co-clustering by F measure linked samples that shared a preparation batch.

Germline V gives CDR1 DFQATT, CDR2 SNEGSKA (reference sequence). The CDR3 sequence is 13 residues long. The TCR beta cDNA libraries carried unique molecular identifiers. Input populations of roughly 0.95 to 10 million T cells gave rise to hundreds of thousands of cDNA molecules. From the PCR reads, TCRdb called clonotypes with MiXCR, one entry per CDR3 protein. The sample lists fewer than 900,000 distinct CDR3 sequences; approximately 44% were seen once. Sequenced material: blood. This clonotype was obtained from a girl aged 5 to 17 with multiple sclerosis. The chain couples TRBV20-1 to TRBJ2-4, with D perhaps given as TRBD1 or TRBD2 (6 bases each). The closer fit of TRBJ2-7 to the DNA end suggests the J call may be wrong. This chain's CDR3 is CSASGEVSYEQYF. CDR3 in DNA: TGCAGTGCCTCAGGGGAGGTCTCCTACGAGCAGTACTTC.